This T cell receptor beta chain was sequenced for a study of prognosis after radiotherapy for stage I lung cancer. J lost 5 bases, V lost 5 bases, and 5 bases had no gene match. The length of the CDR3 is 14 residues. Two-round multiplex PCR amplified TCR beta CDR3 from genomic DNA. Primers (each specific to one TRBV or TRBJ gene) were used in first-round PCR. TCRdb re-called the multiplex PCR reads with MiXCR, one entry per CDR3 protein. The top ten hold 20% of the sample, which has some 8,500 distinct CDR3 sequences, 62% seen once. By share of the sample, this clonotype is medium-sized. The sequencing here drew on PBMCs, taken before or after stereotactic body radiation therapy (not recorded which). The receptor comes from a donor at least 50 years old with non-small cell lung cancer. The chain links TRBV12-3 or TRBV12-4 to TRBJ2-7; 11 bases agree with TRBD1. The CDR3 reads CASSLAGQGDEQYF. The CDR3 DNA reads TGTGCCAGCAGTCTCGCGGGACAGGGGGACGAGCAGTACTTC.